Listed below are T cell receptor beta chains from one sample, sequenced in a study of blood T cell repertoires in COVID-19. Only in-frame clones appear in the TCRdb table, and some are missing; sequencing was by immunoSEQ multiplex PCR. Here the sample spans 50,000 to 65,000 clones, around 86% being singletons. The material sequenced was peripheral blood. Receptors were obtained from a man in his 70s with acute or convalescent COVID-19. Both conserved end residues are part of each CDR3. The D gene is left open where the match is weak.

v_gene	j_gene	d_gene	CDR3aa	CDR3nt
TRBV10-2	TRBJ1-2	NA	CASSGSGTLGYTF	TGCGCCAGCAGTGGATCTGGGACTCTCGGCTACACCTTC
TRBV14	TRBJ1-2	TRBD1	CASSQERGFRDSAFGYTF	TGTGCCAGCAGCCAAGAGAGGGGCTTTAGGGACAGTGCTTTTGGCTACACCTTC
TRBV2	TRBJ1-1	NA	CASLEGRSLATEAFF	TGTGCCAGCCTGGAGGGTAGGAGTTTGGCCACTGAAGCTTTCTTT
TRBV3-1/TRBV3-2	TRBJ1-3	NA	CASSQIPSTGNTIYF	TGTGCCAGCAGCCAAATACCGAGCACTGGAAACACCATATATTTT
TRBV24-1	TRBJ1-2	NA	CATSQTGGYGYTF	TGTGCCACCAGTCAAACAGGTGGATATGGCTACACCTTC
TRBV6-5	TRBJ2-7	NA	CASKDQGSSYEQYF	TGTGCCAGCAAGGACCAAGGGAGCTCCTACGAGCAGTACTTC
TRBV5-1	TRBJ2-1	NA	CASSLAANSYNEQFF	TGCGCCAGCAGCTTAGCGGCTAACTCCTACAATGAGCAGTTCTTC
TRBV14	TRBJ2-7	TRBD2	CASSQVGAGGYEQYF	TGTGCCAGCAGCCAAGTTGGGGCGGGAGGCTACGAGCAGTACTTC
TRBV5-1	TRBJ2-7	TRBD1	CASSPRQGDYEQYF	TGCGCCAGCAGCCCCCGGCAGGGGGACTACGAGCAGTACTTC
TRBV29-1	TRBJ1-1	NA	CSVGRGYGLNTEAFF	TGCAGCGTTGGACGGGGGTATGGGCTGAACACTGAAGCTTTCTTT
TRBV27	TRBJ2-3	NA	CASSARLTDTQYF	TGTGCCAGCAGTGCACGACTCACAGATACGCAGTATTTT
TRBV4-1	TRBJ2-1	TRBD2	CASSQVEGLAGVTSYNEQFF	TGCGCCAGCAGCCAAGTGGAGGGACTAGCGGGGGTCACCTCCTACAATGAGCAGTTCTTC
TRBV19	TRBJ1-1	TRBD1	CASSTGQGRLAFF	TGTGCCAGTAGTACTGGACAGGGAAGGTTAGCTTTCTTT
TRBV4-2	TRBJ2-1	TRBD2	CASRQAGAVGNEQFF	TGTGCCAGCAGGCAAGCGGGAGCTGTAGGGAATGAGCAGTTCTTC
TRBV19	TRBJ1-5	NA	CASRDSARPYHAQHF	TGTGCCAGTAGGGACAGCGCCCGACCTTATCATGCCCAGCATTTT
TRBV27	TRBJ1-5	TRBD1	CASTPGGPNQPQHF	TGTGCCAGCACCCCAGGGGGCCCCAATCAGCCCCAGCATTTT
TRBV6-1	TRBJ2-5	NA	CASSDQGGRQETQYF	TGTGCCAGCAGTGATCAGGGGGGCAGACAAGAGACCCAGTACTTC
TRBV6-2/TRBV6-3	TRBJ1-3	NA	CASSYSIYISGSGNTIYF	TGTGCCAGCAGTTACTCCATTTACATATCGGGGTCTGGAAACACCATATATTTT